This passage covers 32 T cell receptor beta chains from one sample sequenced in a study of shared clonotypes between healthy human individuals. Some clones are missing from TCRdb's copy, which holds only in-frame ones; the method was immunoSEQ multiplex PCR. The table records over a million clones, approximately 78% of them present only once. The sequenced sample was memory CD4+ T cells from PBMCs. Subset of the sample: CD45RA-negative fraction. These receptors all stem from a man younger than 35 in good health. Some clones in this sample may be carry-over from other donors' samples.

CDR3 loop: CASSAEEADTEAFF. CDR3 DNA: TGTGCCAGCAGTGCGGAGGAAGCGGACACTGAAGCTTTCTTT. The gene calls are TRBV5-5 and TRBJ1-1; no clear D. The CDR3 spans 14 residues. Germline lookup yields CDR1 SGHKS and CDR2 YYEKEE (reference sequence). Trimming took 5 bases from V and 3 from J, leaving 14 bases between them. Full variable domain (rest looked up from reference TRBV5-5 and TRBJ1-1): DAGVTQSPTHLIKTRGQQVTLRCSPISGHKSVSWYQQVLGQGPQFIFQYYEKEERGRGNFPDRFSARQFPNYSSELNVNALLLGDSALYLCASSAEEADTEAFFGQGTRLTVV.

The V gene is TRBV11-2, the J gene TRBJ2-5; no clear D. CDR3 size: 16 residues. V dropped 7 bases and J dropped 2 bases, with 20 bases sitting between them. In germline, CDR1 is SGHAT, CDR2 FQNNGV. The CDR3 region is CASTPRLDGPQETQYF. The DNA for the CDR3 is TGTGCCAGCACCCCACGGCTGGACGGTCCGCAAGAGACCCAGTACTTC.

This chain uses TRBV7-9 with TRBJ2-5; 11 bases are a match to TRBD1. This CDR3 spans 15 amino acids. The V gene end was trimmed by 5 bases and the J gene end by 4 bases; junction bases not matched to a gene: 6. In germline, CDR1 is SEHNR, CDR2 FQNEAQ (reference sequence). This CDR3 reads CASSPGQGASETQYF. The CDR3 DNA reads TGTGCCAGCAGCCCAGGACAGGGGGCCTCAGAGACCCAGTACTTC.

The gene calls are TRBV7-9 and TRBJ2-3; no clear D gene. V lost 5 bases and J 0 bases, leaving 9 bases between the germline ends. The CDR3 has 14 residues. Germline V CDR1 and CDR2: SEHNR, FQNEAQ (reference sequence). The CDR3 region has the DNA TGTGCCAGCAGCCCTGGGCATAGCACAGATACGCAGTATTTT. The encoded protein is CASSPGHSTDTQYF.

The rearrangement uses TRBV9 and TRBJ2-7, with D perhaps being TRBD1 or TRBD2 (5 bases each). CDR1 is SGDLS, CDR2 YYNGEE, per germline. The V and J ends lost 3 bases and 0 bases respectively, with 19 bases between them. This CDR3 spans 17 amino acids. CDR3 DNA: TGTGCCAGCAGCGGGCAAGGGACCTACTCGAGCTCCTACGAGCAGTACTTC. Its protein product is CASSGQGTYSSSYEQYF.

The CDR3 bases are TGTGCCAGCAGCGCTCAATCGTTGAACGCGGGAGGAGAGACCCAGTACTTC. It translates to CASSAQSLNAGGETQYF. The chain recombines TRBV4-2 with TRBJ2-5, with TRBD2 matching 8 bases. From germline, CDR1 is LGHNA and CDR2 YNFKEQ. The trim removed 5 bases at V and 4 bases at J, leaving 15 bases unmatched. This CDR3 is 17 amino acids long.

The genes are TRBV6-6 and TRBJ2-7, with TRBD2 matching 8 bases. Trimming at V came to 5 bases and at J to 5 bases, leaving 5 bases not matched to a gene. The germline V gene has CDR1 MNHNY and CDR2 SVGAGI (reference sequence). This CDR3 has 13 amino acids. CDR3 sequence: CASSPSSGNEQYF. The DNA for the CDR3 is TGTGCCAGCAGTCCCAGTAGCGGGAACGAGCAGTACTTC.

This chain links TRBV7-8 with TRBJ2-2; D tentatively reads TRBD1 or TRBD2 (5 bases each). This CDR3 is built from 15 residues. Germline CDR1 reads SGHVS; CDR2 reads FQNEAQ. V lost 2 bases and J lost 4, with 11 bases in between. The CDR3 region has the DNA TGTGCCAGCAGCTTAACAAGGGACCTCACCGGGGAGCTGTTTTTT. Protein: CASSLTRDLTGELFF.

V and J are TRBV6-1 and TRBJ2-7; a possible D gene is TRBD1 (5 bases). Germline lookup yields CDR1 MNHNS and CDR2 SASEGT. The CDR3 extends over 11 amino acids. Trimming left V 10 bases short and J 2 bases short, with 9 bases between. In DNA form, the CDR3 reads TGTGCCACCCAGGGAACCTACGAGCAGTACTTC. Translating gives CATQGTYEQYF.

The gene calls are TRBV5-5 and TRBJ2-7, with 7 bases identical to TRBD1. The CDR3 is 15 residues long. Germline-derived CDR1 and CDR2 are SGHKS and YYEKEE (reference sequence). The V and J ends lost 0 bases and 4 bases, in that order; junction bases with no gene match: 7. This CDR3 reads CASSLAQGVQYEQYF. The CDR3 DNA reads TGTGCCAGCAGCTTGGCGCAGGGGGTGCAATACGAGCAGTACTTC.

The CDR3 DNA sequence: TGTGCCAGTAGGAAGTTCCCCGGGGAGCTGTTTTTT. Protein product: CASRKFPGELFF. The chain carries TRBV19 and TRBJ2-2; unclear D gene. V gave up 6 bases and J gave up 6 bases, with 8 bases separating them. The CDR3 consists of 12 residues. Germline loops: CDR1 LNHDA, CDR2 SQIVND (reference sequence).

A few counts support this clone. The chain uses TRBV7-9 and TRBJ1-1; unclear D gene. Trimming removed 5 bases at V and 0 bases at J, with 13 bases between. The CDR3 runs to 15 residues. Germline-derived CDR1 and CDR2 are SEHNR and FQNEAQ (reference sequence). CDR3 bases: TGTGCCAGCAGCCCGCTTAAATCATTGAACACTGAAGCTTTCTTT. It translates to CASSPLKSLNTEAFF.

The chain combines TRBV9 with TRBJ2-1, with D maybe TRBD2 (5 bases). This CDR3 is built from 13 residues. Germline CDR1 SGDLS, CDR2 YYNGEE. V gave up 0 bases and J gave up 10 bases, with 11 bases separating them. Here the CDR3 reads CASSVVSRGEQFF. The CDR3 DNA reads TGTGCCAGCAGCGTAGTCTCTCGCGGGGAGCAGTTCTTC.

The genes are TRBV28 and TRBJ2-7, with D perhaps given as TRBD1 or TRBD2 (5 bases each). V lost 7 bases and J 2 bases, leaving 18 bases between the germline ends. This CDR3 comprises 15 residues. Germline values: CDR1 MDHEN, CDR2 SYDVKM. The CDR3 here is CASTPSLGTAYEQYF. Here the CDR3 DNA reads TGTGCCAGCACCCCTTCTCTAGGGACGGCCTACGAGCAGTACTTC.

The gene calls are TRBV29-1 and TRBJ2-2; D is undetermined. V lost 0 bases and J 6 bases, leaving 11 bases between the germline ends. This CDR3 has 14 amino acids. Germline CDR1 SQVTM, CDR2 ANQGSEA. DNA of the CDR3: TGCAGCGTTGAAGAGTTTTGTTGGGCCGGGGAGCTGTTTTTT. Translated, it gives CSVEEFCWAGELFF.

This chain uses TRBV2 with TRBJ2-1; D ambiguous. Germline V gives CDR1 SNHLY, CDR2 FYNNEI. This CDR3 is 13 amino acids long. V was pared by 7 bases and J by 7 bases, with 14 bases between. The DNA of the CDR3 is TGTGCCAGCACCCTAGGAGCCCCGAATGAGCAGTTCTTC. Protein sequence: CASTLGAPNEQFF.

The rearrangement uses TRBV10-2 and TRBJ2-7, with 12 bases lining up with TRBD2. The junction had 13 bases not matched to a gene; V was cut back by 7 bases and J by 3 bases. The germline CDR1 and CDR2 sequences are WSHSY and SAAADI. The CDR3 consists of 17 residues. The CDR3 DNA sequence: TGCGCCAGCAAGGGACTAGCGGGTGGGTCCGCCGGCTACGAGCAGTACTTC. Its translation is CASKGLAGGSAGYEQYF.

The V and J genes are TRBV7-2 and TRBJ2-7; the match to TRBD1 covers 8 bases. Germline V gives CDR1 SGHTA, CDR2 FQGNSA. The junction had 6 bases not matched to a gene; V was cut back by 4 bases and J by 1 base. This CDR3 is 15 amino acids long. CDR3 DNA sequence: TGTGCCAGCAGCTGGAGACAGGGGCCTTCCTACGAGCAGTACTTC. This codes for CASSWRQGPSYEQYF.

V is TRBV7-8 and J is TRBJ2-2, with D possibly TRBD2 on 5 matching bases. Germline V gene data show CDR1 as SGHVS and CDR2 as FQNEAQ. The germline V and J ends were trimmed by 5 bases and 0 bases, with 13 bases remaining between them. The CDR3 covers 16 residues. Here the CDR3 reads CASSPREGANTGELFF. The CDR3 DNA sequence: TGTGCCAGCAGCCCCCGTGAGGGAGCGAACACCGGGGAGCTGTTTTTT.

V is TRBV19 and J is TRBJ1-1; 7 bases are shared with TRBD1. Germline trimming cut 10 bases from V and 1 base from J; bases unmatched to any gene: 9. Germline values: CDR1 LNHDA, CDR2 SQIVND (reference sequence). CDR3 length: 14 amino acids. CDR3 sequence: CANPLQGPNTEAFF. CDR3 DNA: TGTGCCAATCCCTTACAGGGGCCGAACACTGAAGCTTTCTTT.

This chain uses TRBV25-1 with TRBJ2-1; D possibly corresponds to TRBD1 (5 bases). Germline V gene lookup returns CDR1 MGHDK and CDR2 SYGVNS. This CDR3 region has 16 residues. Trimming pared 3 bases from V and 5 bases from J, leaving 17 bases between. The CDR3 sequence is CASSEVTGFLNNEQFF. CDR3 nucleotide sequence: TGTGCCAGCAGTGAGGTAACAGGCTTCCTGAACAATGAGCAGTTCTTC.

V and J are TRBV28 and TRBJ1-2; maybe TRBD1 (5 bases). Germline V gene data show CDR1 as MDHEN and CDR2 as SYDVKM. The V gene lost 8 bases and the J gene lost 1 base, with 11 bases spanning the gap. The CDR3 runs 13 residues. CDR3 nucleotide sequence: TGTGCCAGCGGCGGGGGGGGTAACTATGGCTACACCTTC. Its translation: CASGGGGNYGYTF.

The chain employs TRBV6-5 and TRBJ2-3, with 11 nucleotides matching TRBD2. V lost 4 bases and J lost 2; bases outside the gene matches: 5. This CDR3 spans 16 amino acids. Germline lookup yields CDR1 MNHEY and CDR2 SVGAGI. CDR3 coding DNA: TGTGCCAGCAGTTTACTAGCGGGAGTTTCCACAGATACGCAGTATTTT. Protein product: CASSLLAGVSTDTQYF.

This clone was detected a few times. The genes are TRBV5-1 and TRBJ2-2; unclear D gene. The CDR3 length is 13 residues. The germline gives CDR1 SGHRS, CDR2 YFSETQ. V gave up 4 bases and J gave up 9 bases, with 13 bases separating them. The CDR3 loop reads CASSVVRSWELFF. The CDR3 coding sequence is TGCGCCAGCAGCGTGGTTAGGTCGTGGGAGCTGTTTTTT.

The V gene is TRBV7-3, the J gene TRBJ2-2; D gene uncertain. The V end was cut by 3 bases, the J end by 1 base, with 6 bases between. This CDR3 spans 14 amino acids. Germline CDR1 is SGHTA and CDR2 is FQGTGA. CDR3 region: CASSLGMNTGELFF. CDR3 DNA sequence: TGTGCCAGCAGCTTGGGAATGAACACCGGGGAGCTGTTTTTT. The complete variable domain, with remaining parts taken from reference TRBV7-3 and TRBJ2-2, reads GAGVSQTPSNKVTEKGKYVELRCDPISGHTALYWYRQSLGQGPEFLIYFQGTGAADDSGLPNDRFFAVRPEGSVSTLKIQRTERGDSAVYLCASSLGMNTGELFFGEGSRLTVL.

This clone showed up just a few times. As DNA, the CDR3 is TGTGCCAGCAGCACACAGGACAGGAGCAATCAGCCCCAGCATTTT. It translates to CASSTQDRSNQPQHF. This rearrangement joins TRBV5-8 to TRBJ1-5, with 7 bases fitting TRBD1. Per germline, CDR1 SGHTS and CDR2 YDEGEE. This CDR3 is 15 amino acids long. Unmatched junction bases numbered 5, after V lost 4 bases and J lost 1 base.

The chain has TRBV5-6 and TRBJ2-2; D gene uncertain. Germline lookup yields CDR1 SGHDT and CDR2 YYEEEE. V lost 1 base and J lost 6, with 4 bases in between. The CDR3 sequence is 12 residues long. The CDR3 DNA follows: TGTGCCAGCAGCTTGTTGTCCGGGGAGCTGTTTTTT. It translates to CASSLLSGELFF.

This chain joins TRBV10-3 and TRBJ1-3; D is unresolved. Germline assignment: CDR1 ENHRY and CDR2 SYGVKD. Trimming pared 3 bases from V and 0 bases from J, leaving 6 bases between. The CDR3 is 14 residues long. The CDR3 protein is CAISDPSSGNTIYF. The CDR3 coding sequence is TGTGCCATCAGTGACCCGTCCTCTGGAAACACCATATATTTT.

This chain uses TRBV11-1 with TRBJ1-1; D remains ambiguous. CDR3 length equals 13 residues. Trimming left V 4 bases short and J 5 bases short, with 11 bases between. Germline CDR1 is SGHAT and CDR2 is FQDESV (reference sequence). Here the CDR3 DNA reads TGTGCCAGCAGCTCAGTAGGGAGGACTGAAGCTTTCTTT. Amino acid sequence: CASSSVGRTEAFF.

V is TRBV15 and J is TRBJ2-7, with D perhaps TRBD1 (6 bases). Germline CDR1 and CDR2: LNHNV and YYDKDF (reference sequence). Trimming removed 1 base at V and 3 bases at J, with 10 bases between. The CDR3 runs 14 residues. The CDR3 here is CATSRGGTNYEQYF. DNA of the CDR3: TGTGCCACCAGCAGAGGGGGGACAAACTACGAGCAGTACTTC.

This chain uses TRBV7-9 with TRBJ2-5; D may be TRBD1 or TRBD2 (5 bases each). Germline CDR1 and CDR2: SEHNR and FQNEAQ (reference sequence). V lost 8 bases to trimming and J lost 1 base, with 8 bases between them. CDR3 length equals 12 residues. CDR3 sequence (DNA): TGTGCCAGCGGGGGAGTCCAAGAGACCCAGTACTTC. Protein: CASGGVQETQYF.

The chain carries TRBV30 and TRBJ2-2; 8 bases agree with TRBD2. With 1 base clipped from V and 6 bases from J, the junction kept 1 base outside the gene matches. The CDR3 runs to 13 residues. CDR1 is GTSNPN and CDR2 is SVGIG in the germline V gene (reference sequence). The CDR3 spells CAWSGTSPGELFF. CDR3 sequence (DNA): TGTGCCTGGAGTGGGACTAGCCCCGGGGAGCTGTTTTTT.